Reported below is one TCR beta chain. Antigen unknown. The ends lost 3 bases at V and 4 bases at J; junction bases unmatched: 6. Germline V gene data show CDR1 as SGHDN and CDR2 as FVKESK. The CDR3 is made up of 16 amino acids. These data originate in a study of T cells after yellow fever vaccination. Study-wide results and limits: Primary-vaccination clones mostly resurfaced post-booster (96% CD4, approximately 87% CD8).

A single record per CDR3 protein comes from TCRdb applying MiXCR to the 5' RACE reads. The data contain some 320,000 distinct CDR3 sequences, over 3.5% of them singletons. The gene calls are TRBV14 and TRBJ2-1, with 10 bases that match TRBD2. Sample: PBMCs, taken 5 days after the yellow fever booster vaccination. This TCR derives from a young man who received the YFV17D yellow fever vaccine. The DNA of the CDR3 is TGTGCCAGCAGCCACAAGCGGGGGGGCCTATACAATGAGCAGTTCTTC. It translates to CASSHKRGGLYNEQFF.